The 22 T cell receptor beta chains below were found in one sample sequenced in a study of early T cells in non-severe SARS-CoV-2 infection. Each CDR3 protein is one row after TCRdb ran MiXCR on the 5' RACE reads. Here the sample spans over 80,000 distinct CDR3 sequences, 9.5% to 15% being singletons. The starting material was whole blood, obtained at baseline. Receptors were obtained from an adult who was a healthcare worker with PCR-confirmed SARS-CoV-2 infection or an uninfected control (not recorded which).

The chain carries TRBV6-5 and TRBJ2-3; either TRBD1 or TRBD2 may supply D (5 bases each). The ends were cut back, 4 bases at V and 5 bases at J, with 13 bases in the middle. CDR3 length equals 14 residues. Germline V gives CDR1 MNHEY, CDR2 SVGAGI. For the CDR3, the DNA is TGTGCCAGCAGTTTGGGACGGACCAGAGATACGCAGTATTTT. It codes for CASSLGRTRDTQYF.

This clonotype was observed a handful of times. The rearrangement uses TRBV15 and TRBJ1-1; perhaps TRBD1 as D (5 bases). Germline CDR1 and CDR2: LNHNV and YYDKDF (reference sequence). V lost 3 bases and J 5 bases, leaving 13 bases between the germline ends. The CDR3 is made up of 14 amino acids. The chain's CDR3 is CATSRASGGTEAFF. The CDR3 nucleotides read TGTGCCACCAGCAGGGCCTCTGGGGGAACTGAAGCTTTCTTT.

This clonotype has just a few counts. Here the CDR3 DNA reads TGTGCCAGCAGTTTTAGGACAAAAGAGACCCAGTACTTC. Its protein product is CASSFRTKETQYF. The chain combines TRBV12-3 or TRBV12-4 with TRBJ2-5, with D perhaps TRBD1 (5 bases). The CDR3 length is 13 residues. V was trimmed by 3 bases and J by 3 bases, leaving 8 bases between them.

This clonotype came up a few times. This chain uses TRBV6-6 with TRBJ2-5, with TRBD2 matching over 11 bases. The CDR3 loop spans 17 amino acids. V was pared by 7 bases and J by 5 bases, with 15 bases of the junction left unmatched. CDR1 is MNHNY and CDR2 is SVGAGI in the germline V gene (reference sequence). CDR3 protein: CASNPISGRATEETQYF. The CDR3 DNA reads TGTGCCAGCAACCCAATTAGCGGGAGGGCGACGGAGGAGACCCAGTACTTC.

The chain combines TRBV19 with TRBJ2-7; D is perhaps TRBD1 or TRBD2 (5 bases each). From germline, CDR1 is LNHDA and CDR2 SQIVND (reference sequence). The CDR3 runs 13 residues. V was cut by 3 bases and J by 9 bases, with 15 bases left in between. The CDR3 DNA sequence: TGTGCCAGTAGTATTTACGGCAACGGGGCGCAGTACTTC. It is translated as CASSIYGNGAQYF.

V is TRBV5-4 and J is TRBJ2-7; 9 bases line up with TRBD1. The CDR3 totals 17 residues. V lost 3 bases and J lost 2; bases outside the gene matches: 12. Germline values: CDR1 SGHNT, CDR2 YYREEE (reference sequence). Here the CDR3 DNA reads TGTGCCAGCAGCTCACTAGCCGGGACAGGGCGAACCTACGAGCAGTACTTC. Its translation is CASSSLAGTGRTYEQYF. Using reference TRBV5-4 and TRBJ2-7 for the parts outside the CDR3, the full variable domain is ETGVTQSPTHLIKTRGQQVTLRCSSQSGHNTVSWYQQALGQGPQFIFQYYREEENGRGNFPPRFSGLQFPNYSSELNVNALELDDSALYLCASSSLAGTGRTYEQYFGPGTRLTVT.

This chain uses TRBV5-5 with TRBJ1-1, with 8 positions matching TRBD1. Unmatched junction bases numbered 3, after V lost 1 base and J lost 1 base. Per the germline V gene, CDR1 is SGHKS and CDR2 is YYEKEE (reference sequence). The CDR3 is made up of 15 amino acids. As DNA, the CDR3 is TGTGCCAGCAGCTTGTTAGGGACAGGGAACACTGAAGCTTTCTTT. Protein sequence: CASSLLGTGNTEAFF. The whole variable domain, remainder taken from reference TRBV5-5 and TRBJ1-1, is DAGVTQSPTHLIKTRGQQVTLRCSPISGHKSVSWYQQVLGQGPQFIFQYYEKEERGRGNFPDRFSARQFPNYSSELNVNALLLGDSALYLCASSLLGTGNTEAFFGQGTRLTVV.

This clonotype has a handful of counts. The chain uses TRBV11-2 and TRBJ1-2, with 9 bases lining up with TRBD1. Germline assignment: CDR1 SGHAT and CDR2 FQNNGV. With V trimmed by 3 bases and J by 8 bases, 7 bases remained unmatched. The CDR3 has 14 residues. The DNA for the CDR3 is TGTGCCAGCAGCTTCGGGACAGGGCTGAGCGGCTACACCTTC. It yields the protein CASSFGTGLSGYTF.

This clonotype has a handful of counts. The J gene is TRBJ2-1, the V gene TRBV3-1; D could derive from TRBD1 or TRBD2 (5 bases each). Germline CDR1 reads LGHDT; CDR2 reads YNNKEL (reference sequence). Trimming left V 0 bases short and J 7 bases short, with 16 bases between. The CDR3 spans 16 residues. The CDR3 protein is CASSQDGGAPWNEQFF. The CDR3 DNA reads as TGTGCCAGCAGCCAAGATGGGGGAGCCCCTTGGAATGAGCAGTTCTTC.

This clonotype was counted ten times or more. This chain connects TRBV6-5 to TRBJ1-5; possibly TRBD1 for D (6 bases). The CDR3 extends over 14 amino acids. CDR1 and CDR2 (germline): MNHEY, SVGAGI. With 0 bases removed from V and 9 bases from J, the gap between germline ends came to 12 bases. CDR3 region: CASSYSTGDRPQHF. The CDR3 coding sequence is TGTGCCAGCAGTTACTCGACAGGAGACCGGCCCCAGCATTTT.

The chain uses TRBV24-1 and TRBJ2-7; D gene uncertain. CDR3 size: 15 residues. V was trimmed by 2 bases and J by 3 bases, leaving 13 bases between them. Germline lookup yields CDR1 KGHDR and CDR2 SFDVKD. The chain's CDR3 is CATSDSSQPSYEQYF. The CDR3 DNA sequence: TGTGCCACCAGTGATTCCTCACAGCCAAGCTACGAGCAGTACTTC.

The genes are TRBV11-2 and TRBJ2-7; TRBD1 matches 9 bases. Germline values: CDR1 SGHAT, CDR2 FQNNGV. After removal of 5 bases from V and 5 bases from J, the junction contained 7 bases not matched to a gene. The CDR3 runs to 14 residues. CDR3 region: CASSSNRGHNEQYF. CDR3 nucleotides: TGTGCCAGCAGCAGCAACAGGGGGCACAACGAGCAGTACTTC.

This clonotype was detected a few times. The chain links TRBV28 to TRBJ2-7; 11 bases are shared with TRBD1. CDR1 and CDR2 (germline): MDHEN, SYDVKM. V lost 6 bases to trimming and J lost 3 bases; unmatched junction nucleotides: 7. This CDR3 spans 15 amino acids. The CDR3 DNA reads TGTGCCAGCAGACCAGGACAGGGGGCAGGCTACGAGCAGTACTTC. This encodes CASRPGQGAGYEQYF.

V is TRBV29-1 and J is TRBJ2-1, with 8 bases aligning to TRBD2. Germline V gene sequence: CDR1 SQVTM, CDR2 ANQGSEA. Losses at the gene ends were 4 bases for V and 9 bases for J; bases not matched to a gene: 8. This CDR3 comprises 13 residues. This CDR3 is CSVGERLASEQFF. The CDR3 nucleotides are TGCAGCGTTGGGGAACGACTAGCGAGTGAGCAGTTCTTC.

The V call is TRBV19, the J call TRBJ2-7, with 8 bases matching TRBD2. J gave up 4 bases and V 3 bases, and 14 bases lay outside the gene matches. Germline CDR1 LNHDA, CDR2 SQIVND (reference sequence). This CDR3 contains 17 residues. The CDR3 reads CASSISRGADTEYEQYF. CDR3 nucleotides: TGTGCCAGTAGTATCTCGCGGGGGGCCGATACCGAATACGAGCAGTACTTC.

Only a few counts were recorded for this clonotype. The chain couples TRBV11-3 to TRBJ2-2; 9 bases fit TRBD2. Germline assignment: CDR1 SGHNT and CDR2 YENEEA. J lost 5 bases, V lost 2 bases, and 9 bases had no gene match. This CDR3 region has 17 residues. In DNA form, the CDR3 reads TGTGCCAGCAGCTTATTGCGCGGGGGGGCCTGGACCGGGGAGCTGTTTTTT. Encoded protein: CASSLLRGGAWTGELFF.

This clonotype qualifies as medium-sized. The chain joins TRBV20-1 to TRBJ2-5; possibly TRBD2 for D (6 bases). Germline V gene sequence: CDR1 DFQATT, CDR2 SNEGSKA (reference sequence). The CDR3 totals 12 residues. The V end was cut by 6 bases, the J end by 4 bases, with 12 bases between. CDR3 sequence (DNA): TGCAGTGCCGTCCAGGGAGGAGAGACCCAGTACTTC. This translates into CSAVQGGETQYF.

The gene calls are TRBV3-1 and TRBJ2-3; D not resolved. The CDR3 sequence is 14 residues long. The V gene's germline CDR1 is LGHDT and CDR2 YNNKEL (reference sequence). V gave up 6 bases and J gave up 6 bases, with 16 bases separating them. The CDR3 protein is CASRPRAYGDTQYF. As DNA, the CDR3 is TGTGCCAGCAGGCCCCGGGCCTACGGGGATACGCAGTATTTT.

The chain links TRBV27 to TRBJ2-1, with 15 bases matching TRBD2. With 10 bases clipped from V and 6 bases from J, the junction kept 10 bases outside the gene matches. Germline V lookup: CDR1 MNHEY, CDR2 SMNVEV (reference sequence). There are 16 residues in the CDR3. The CDR3 nucleotides are TGTGCCATCTCCCCCGGACTAGCGGGGGGGGTCAATGAGCAGTTCTTC. Amino acid sequence: CAISPGLAGGVNEQFF.

This clonotype was observed many times. The J gene is TRBJ2-3, the V gene TRBV20-1; D perhaps matches TRBD2 (6 bases). The CDR3 spans 14 residues. Germline CDR1 reads DFQATT; CDR2 reads SNEGSKA (reference sequence). Trimming took 3 bases from V and 2 from J, leaving 12 bases between them. The CDR3 spells CSASRRGVTDTQYF. The CDR3 nucleotides are TGCAGTGCTAGTCGGCGCGGGGTCACAGATACGCAGTATTTT.

This clonotype was counted at least ten times. The chain is built from TRBV7-2 and TRBJ1-4; D unclear. The V gene lost 1 base and the J gene lost 7 bases, with 13 bases spanning the gap. Looked up from germline, CDR1 is SGHTA and CDR2 is FQGNSA. This CDR3 comprises 15 residues. In nucleotides, the CDR3 is TGTGCCAGCAGCTTAGATTGGGATAGAACTGAAAAACTGTTTTTT. As protein: CASSLDWDRTEKLFF.

This clonotype rates as medium-sized. The chain uses TRBV6-5 and TRBJ2-7; the D is unclear. V shed 6 bases and J shed 0 bases, with 6 bases lying between them. The CDR3 has 12 residues. Germline values: CDR1 MNHEY, CDR2 SVGAGI. In DNA form, the CDR3 reads TGTGCCAGCAGCCGGAGCTCCTACGAGCAGTACTTC. This translates into CASSRSSYEQYF.